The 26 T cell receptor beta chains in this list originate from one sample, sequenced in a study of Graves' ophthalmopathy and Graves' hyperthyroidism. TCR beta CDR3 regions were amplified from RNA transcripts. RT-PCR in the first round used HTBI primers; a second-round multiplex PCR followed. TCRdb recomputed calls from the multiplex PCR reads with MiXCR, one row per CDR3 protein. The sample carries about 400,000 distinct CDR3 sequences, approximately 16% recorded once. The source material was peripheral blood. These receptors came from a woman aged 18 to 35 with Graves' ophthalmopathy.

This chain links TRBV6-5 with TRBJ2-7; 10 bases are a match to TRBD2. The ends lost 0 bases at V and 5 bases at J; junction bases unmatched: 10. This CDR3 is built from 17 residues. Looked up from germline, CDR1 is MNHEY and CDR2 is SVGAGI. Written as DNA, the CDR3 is TGTGCCAGCAGTTACTCGATACTAGCGGGGACCTTGGACGAGCAGTACTTC. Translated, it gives CASSYSILAGTLDEQYF.

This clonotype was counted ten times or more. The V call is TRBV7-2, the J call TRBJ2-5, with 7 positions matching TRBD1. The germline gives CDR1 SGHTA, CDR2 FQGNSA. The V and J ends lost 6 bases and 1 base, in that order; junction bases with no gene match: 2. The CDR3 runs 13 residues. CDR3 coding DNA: TGTGCCAGCAGGAGGGACAGCCAAGAGACCCAGTACTTC. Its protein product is CASRRDSQETQYF.

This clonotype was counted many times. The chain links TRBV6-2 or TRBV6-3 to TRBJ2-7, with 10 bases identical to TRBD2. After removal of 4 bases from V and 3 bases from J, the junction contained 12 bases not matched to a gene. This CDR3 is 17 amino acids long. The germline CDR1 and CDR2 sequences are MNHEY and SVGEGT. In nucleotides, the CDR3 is TGTGCCAGCAGTTTTACGCTCAAGCGGGAGGGCCACTACGAGCAGTACTTC. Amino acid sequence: CASSFTLKREGHYEQYF.

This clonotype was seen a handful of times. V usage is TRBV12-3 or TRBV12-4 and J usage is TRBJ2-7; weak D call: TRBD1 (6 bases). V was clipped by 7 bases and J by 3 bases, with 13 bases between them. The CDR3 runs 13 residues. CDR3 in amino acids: CASKMGDIYEQYF. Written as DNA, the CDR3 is TGTGCCAGCAAAATGGGGGACATCTACGAGCAGTACTTC.

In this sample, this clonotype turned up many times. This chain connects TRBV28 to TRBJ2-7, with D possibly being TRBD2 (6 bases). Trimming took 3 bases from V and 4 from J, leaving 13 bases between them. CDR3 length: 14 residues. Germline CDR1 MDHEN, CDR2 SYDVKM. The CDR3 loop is CASSLGRHKYEQYF. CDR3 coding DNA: TGTGCCAGCAGTTTGGGGAGGCACAAGTACGAGCAGTACTTC.

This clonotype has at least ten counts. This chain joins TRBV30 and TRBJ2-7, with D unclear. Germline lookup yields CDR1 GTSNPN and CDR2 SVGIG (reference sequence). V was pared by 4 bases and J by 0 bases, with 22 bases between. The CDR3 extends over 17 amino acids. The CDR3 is CAWNPYSLGRFSYEQYF. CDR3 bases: TGTGCCTGGAATCCCTATTCCCTCGGGCGGTTCTCCTACGAGCAGTACTTC.

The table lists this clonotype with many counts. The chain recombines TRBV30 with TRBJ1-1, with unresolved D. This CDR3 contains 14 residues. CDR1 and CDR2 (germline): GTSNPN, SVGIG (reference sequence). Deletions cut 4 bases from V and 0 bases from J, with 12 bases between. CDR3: CAWKLNGMNTEAFF. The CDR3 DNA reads TGTGCCTGGAAACTGAACGGGATGAACACTGAAGCTTTCTTT.

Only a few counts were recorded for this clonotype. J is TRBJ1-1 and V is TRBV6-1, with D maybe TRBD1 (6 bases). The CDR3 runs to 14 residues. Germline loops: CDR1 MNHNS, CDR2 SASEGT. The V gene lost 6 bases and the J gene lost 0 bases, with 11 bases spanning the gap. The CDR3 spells CASRPGALNTEAFF. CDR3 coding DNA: TGTGCCAGCAGACCAGGGGCCCTGAACACTGAAGCTTTCTTT.

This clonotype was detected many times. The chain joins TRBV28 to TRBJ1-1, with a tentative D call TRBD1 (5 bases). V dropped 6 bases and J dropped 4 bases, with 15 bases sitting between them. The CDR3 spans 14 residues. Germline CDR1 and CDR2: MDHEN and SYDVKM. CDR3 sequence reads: CASSPGPRFTEAFF. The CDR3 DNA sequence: TGTGCCAGCAGCCCGGGGCCGCGGTTCACTGAAGCTTTCTTT.

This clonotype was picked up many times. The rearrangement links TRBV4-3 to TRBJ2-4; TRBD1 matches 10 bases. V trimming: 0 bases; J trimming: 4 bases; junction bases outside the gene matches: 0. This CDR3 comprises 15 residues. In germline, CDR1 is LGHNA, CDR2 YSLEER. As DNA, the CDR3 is TGCGCCAGCAGCCAAGAGGGACAGGGGAAAAACATTCAGTACTTC. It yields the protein CASSQEGQGKNIQYF.

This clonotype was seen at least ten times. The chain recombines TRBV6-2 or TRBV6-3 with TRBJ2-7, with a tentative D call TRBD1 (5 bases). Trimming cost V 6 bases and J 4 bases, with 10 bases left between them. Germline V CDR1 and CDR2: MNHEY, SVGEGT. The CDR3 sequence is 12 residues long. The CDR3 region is CASRGRDYEQYF. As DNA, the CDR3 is TGTGCCAGCAGAGGCAGGGATTACGAGCAGTACTTC.

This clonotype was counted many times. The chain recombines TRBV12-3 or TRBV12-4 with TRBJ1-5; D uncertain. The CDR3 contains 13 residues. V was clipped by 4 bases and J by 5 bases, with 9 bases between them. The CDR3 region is CASSSTRDQPQHF. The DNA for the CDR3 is TGTGCCAGCAGTTCTACCCGGGATCAGCCCCAGCATTTT.

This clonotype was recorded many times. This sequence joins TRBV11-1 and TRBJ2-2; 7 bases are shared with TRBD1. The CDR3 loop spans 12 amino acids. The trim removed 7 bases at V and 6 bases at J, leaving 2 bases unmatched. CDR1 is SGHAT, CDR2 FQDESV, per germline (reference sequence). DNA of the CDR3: TGTGCCAGCAATACAGGGGCCGGGGAGCTGTTTTTT. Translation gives CASNTGAGELFF.

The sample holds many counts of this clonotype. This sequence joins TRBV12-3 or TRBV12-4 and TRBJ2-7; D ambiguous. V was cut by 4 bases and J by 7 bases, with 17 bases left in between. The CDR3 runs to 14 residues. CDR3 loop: CASSSLRTLEEQYF. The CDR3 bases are TGTGCCAGCAGTTCGTTGAGGACGTTAGAAGAGCAGTACTTC.

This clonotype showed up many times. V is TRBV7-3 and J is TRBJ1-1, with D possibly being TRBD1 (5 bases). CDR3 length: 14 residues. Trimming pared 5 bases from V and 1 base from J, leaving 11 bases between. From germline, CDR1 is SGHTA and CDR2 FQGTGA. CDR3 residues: CASSASGGNTEAFF. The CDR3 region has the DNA TGTGCCAGCAGCGCGTCTGGGGGGAACACTGAAGCTTTCTTT.

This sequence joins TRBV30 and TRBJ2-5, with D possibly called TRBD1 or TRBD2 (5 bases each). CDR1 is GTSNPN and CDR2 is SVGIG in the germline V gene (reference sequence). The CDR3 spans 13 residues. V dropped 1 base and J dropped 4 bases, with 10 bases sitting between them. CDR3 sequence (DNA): TGTGCCTGGAGTGCAGACGGGACAGAGACCCAGTACTTC. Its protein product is CAWSADGTETQYF.

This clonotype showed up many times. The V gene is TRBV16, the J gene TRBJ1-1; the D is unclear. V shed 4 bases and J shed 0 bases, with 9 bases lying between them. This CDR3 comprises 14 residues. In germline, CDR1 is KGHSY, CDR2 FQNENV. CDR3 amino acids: CASSRPLMNTEAFF. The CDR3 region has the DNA TGTGCCAGCAGCCGCCCCCTTATGAACACTGAAGCTTTCTTT.

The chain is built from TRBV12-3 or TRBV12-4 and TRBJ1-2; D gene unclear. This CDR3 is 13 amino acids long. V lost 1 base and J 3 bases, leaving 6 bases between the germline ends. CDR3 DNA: TGTGCCAGCAGTTTAGGGGTCGACTATGGCTACACCTTC. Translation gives CASSLGVDYGYTF.

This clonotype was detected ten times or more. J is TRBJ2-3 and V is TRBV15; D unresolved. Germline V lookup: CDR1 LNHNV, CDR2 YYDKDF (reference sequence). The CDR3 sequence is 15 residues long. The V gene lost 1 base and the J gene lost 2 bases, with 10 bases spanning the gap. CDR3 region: CATSRGLSYTDTQYF. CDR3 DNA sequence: TGTGCCACCAGCAGAGGCCTCTCTTACACAGATACGCAGTATTTT.

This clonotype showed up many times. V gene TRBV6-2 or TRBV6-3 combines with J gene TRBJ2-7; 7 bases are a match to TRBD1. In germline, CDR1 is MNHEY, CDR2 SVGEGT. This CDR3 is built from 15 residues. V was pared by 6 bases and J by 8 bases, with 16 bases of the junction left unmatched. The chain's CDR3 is CASRERGRQGSKQYF. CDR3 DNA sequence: TGTGCCAGCAGGGAGAGGGGAAGACAGGGATCAAAGCAGTACTTC.

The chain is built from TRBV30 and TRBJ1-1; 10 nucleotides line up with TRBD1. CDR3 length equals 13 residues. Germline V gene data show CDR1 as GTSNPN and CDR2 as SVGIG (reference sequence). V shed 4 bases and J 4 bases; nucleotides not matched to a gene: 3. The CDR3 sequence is CAWTRQGATEAFF. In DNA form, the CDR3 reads TGTGCCTGGACCAGACAGGGGGCCACTGAAGCTTTCTTT.

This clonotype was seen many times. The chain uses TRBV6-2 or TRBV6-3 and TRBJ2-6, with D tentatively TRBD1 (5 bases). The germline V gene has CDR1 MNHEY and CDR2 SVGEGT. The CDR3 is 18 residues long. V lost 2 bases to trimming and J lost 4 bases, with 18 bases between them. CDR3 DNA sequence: TGTGCCAGCAGTTACACCTACCCCGGTGGGGCCGGGGCCAACGTCCTGACTTTC. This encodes CASSYTYPGGAGANVLTF.

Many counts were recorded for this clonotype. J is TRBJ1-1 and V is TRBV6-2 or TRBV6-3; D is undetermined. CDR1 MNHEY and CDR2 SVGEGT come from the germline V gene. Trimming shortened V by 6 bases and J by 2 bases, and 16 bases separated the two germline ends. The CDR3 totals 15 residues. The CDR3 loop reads CASSSASRVNTEAFF. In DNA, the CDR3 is TGTGCCAGCAGCTCAGCCTCGAGAGTAAACACTGAAGCTTTCTTT.

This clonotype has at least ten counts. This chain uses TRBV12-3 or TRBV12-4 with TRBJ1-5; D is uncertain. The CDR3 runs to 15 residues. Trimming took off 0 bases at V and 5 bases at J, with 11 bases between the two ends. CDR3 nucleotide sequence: TGTGCCAGCAGTTTAGCCACTGACGGTCATCAGCCCCAGCATTTT. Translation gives CASSLATDGHQPQHF.

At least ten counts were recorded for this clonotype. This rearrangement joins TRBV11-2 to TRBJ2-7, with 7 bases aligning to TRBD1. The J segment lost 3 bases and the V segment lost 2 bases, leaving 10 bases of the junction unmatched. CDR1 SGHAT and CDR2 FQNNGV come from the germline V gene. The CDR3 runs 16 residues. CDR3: CASSLNLGTEYYEQYF. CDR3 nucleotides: TGTGCCAGCAGCTTAAATCTAGGGACAGAATACTACGAGCAGTACTTC.

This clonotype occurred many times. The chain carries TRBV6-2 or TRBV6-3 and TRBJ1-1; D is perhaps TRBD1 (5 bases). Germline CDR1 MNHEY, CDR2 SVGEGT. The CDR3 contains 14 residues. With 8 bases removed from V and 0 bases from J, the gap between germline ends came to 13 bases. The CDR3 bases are TGTGCCAGCTGTCCAGGACACATGAACACTGAAGCTTTCTTT. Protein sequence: CASCPGHMNTEAFF.